This TCR beta chain emerged from a study of blood T cell repertoires in COVID-19. The wider study: The samples span acute and convalescent COVID-19 from the United States, Italy and Spain.

Original processing notes: Reference gene primer amplification yielded estimated nucleated cell counts. Assay used: immunoSEQ multiplex PCR; TCRdb lists only in-frame clones, some missing. Clone size and the V and J calls come from that table; the DNA yielded D and trimming. The data show 100,000 to 150,000 clones, around 80% seen once. Trimming shortened V by 3 bases and J by 5 bases, and 13 bases separated the two germline ends. This CDR3 contains 14 residues. Germline CDR1 MGHDK, CDR2 SYGVNS. Enrolled through a virtual design, the participants were between about 18 and 89 years of age and came from 24 US areas.

This TCR came from a man aged 35 to 55 with acute COVID-19. The chain links TRBV25-1 to TRBJ1-2; D unclear. Input material: PBMCs or T cells enriched from blood (not recorded which). CDR3 DNA sequence: TGTGCCAGCAGTGAGGATAAAGGCGGGTATGGCTACACCTTC. Translating gives CASSEDKGGYGYTF.